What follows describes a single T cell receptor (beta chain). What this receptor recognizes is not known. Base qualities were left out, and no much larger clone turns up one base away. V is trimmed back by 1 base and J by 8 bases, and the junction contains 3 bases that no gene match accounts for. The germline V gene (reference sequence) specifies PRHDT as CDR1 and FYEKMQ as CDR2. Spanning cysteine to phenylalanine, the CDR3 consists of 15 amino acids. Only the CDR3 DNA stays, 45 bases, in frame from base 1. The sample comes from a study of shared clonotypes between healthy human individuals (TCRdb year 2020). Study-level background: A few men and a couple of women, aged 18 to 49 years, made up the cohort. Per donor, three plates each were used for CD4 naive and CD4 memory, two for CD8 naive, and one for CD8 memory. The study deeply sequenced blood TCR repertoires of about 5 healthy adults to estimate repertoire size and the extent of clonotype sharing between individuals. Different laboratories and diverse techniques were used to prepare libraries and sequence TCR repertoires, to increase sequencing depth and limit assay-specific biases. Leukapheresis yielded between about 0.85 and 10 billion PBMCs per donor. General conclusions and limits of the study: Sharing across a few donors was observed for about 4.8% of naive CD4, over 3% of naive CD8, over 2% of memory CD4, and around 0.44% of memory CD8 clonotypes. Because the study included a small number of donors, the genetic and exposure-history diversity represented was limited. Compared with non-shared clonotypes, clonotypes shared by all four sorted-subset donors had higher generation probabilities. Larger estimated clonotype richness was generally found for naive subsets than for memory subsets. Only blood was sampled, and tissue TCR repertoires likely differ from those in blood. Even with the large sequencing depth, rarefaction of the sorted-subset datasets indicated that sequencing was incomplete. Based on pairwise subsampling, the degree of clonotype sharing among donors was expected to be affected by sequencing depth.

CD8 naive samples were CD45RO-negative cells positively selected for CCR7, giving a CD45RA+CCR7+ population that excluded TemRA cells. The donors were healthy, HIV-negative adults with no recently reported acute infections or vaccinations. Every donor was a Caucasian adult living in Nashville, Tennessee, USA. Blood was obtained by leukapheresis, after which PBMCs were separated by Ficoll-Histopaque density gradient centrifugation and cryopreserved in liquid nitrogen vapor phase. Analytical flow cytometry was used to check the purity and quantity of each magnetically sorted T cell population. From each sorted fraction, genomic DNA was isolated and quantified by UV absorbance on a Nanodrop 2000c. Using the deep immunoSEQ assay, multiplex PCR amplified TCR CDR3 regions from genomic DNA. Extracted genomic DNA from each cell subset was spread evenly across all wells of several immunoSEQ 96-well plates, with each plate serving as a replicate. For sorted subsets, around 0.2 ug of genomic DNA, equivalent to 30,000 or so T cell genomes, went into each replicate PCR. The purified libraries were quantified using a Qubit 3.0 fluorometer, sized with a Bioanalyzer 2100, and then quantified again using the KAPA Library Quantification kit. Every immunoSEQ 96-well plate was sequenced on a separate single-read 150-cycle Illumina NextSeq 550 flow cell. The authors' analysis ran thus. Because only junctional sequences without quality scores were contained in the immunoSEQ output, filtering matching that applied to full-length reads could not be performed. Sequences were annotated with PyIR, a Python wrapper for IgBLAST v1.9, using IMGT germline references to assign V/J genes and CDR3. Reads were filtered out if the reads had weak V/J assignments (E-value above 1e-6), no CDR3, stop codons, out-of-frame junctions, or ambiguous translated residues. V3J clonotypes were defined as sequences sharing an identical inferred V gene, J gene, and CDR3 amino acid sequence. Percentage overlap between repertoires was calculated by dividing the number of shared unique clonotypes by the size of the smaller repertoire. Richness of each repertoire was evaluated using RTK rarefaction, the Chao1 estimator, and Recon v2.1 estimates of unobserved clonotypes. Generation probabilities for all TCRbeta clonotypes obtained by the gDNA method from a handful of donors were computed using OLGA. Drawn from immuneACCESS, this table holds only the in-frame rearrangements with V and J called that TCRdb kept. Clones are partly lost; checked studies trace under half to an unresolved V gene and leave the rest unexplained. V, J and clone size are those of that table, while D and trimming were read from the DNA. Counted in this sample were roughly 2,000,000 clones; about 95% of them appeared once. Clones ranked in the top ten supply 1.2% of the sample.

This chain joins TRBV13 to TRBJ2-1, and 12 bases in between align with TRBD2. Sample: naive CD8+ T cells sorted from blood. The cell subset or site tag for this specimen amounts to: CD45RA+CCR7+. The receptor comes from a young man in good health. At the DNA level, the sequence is TGTGCCAGCAGCTTAGATCTAGCGGGAGGGGATGAGCAGTTCTTC. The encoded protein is CASSLDLAGGDEQFF.